This paragraph covers one T cell receptor beta chain sequence. Its cognate antigen is unknown. It was across several immunoSEQ plates that each subset's genomic DNA was evenly split. Assay: immunoSEQ multiplex PCR; the TCRdb copy retains only in-frame clones and omits some. The table includes more than 2 million clones, 85% to 95% detected once. V shed 0 bases and J shed 5 bases, with 13 bases lying between them. The CDR3 totals 14 residues. Germline CDR1 reads GTSNPN; CDR2 reads SVGIG (reference sequence). This entry belongs to a study of shared clonotypes between healthy human individuals. Across the study: The composition of the donors was a couple of women and three men aged 18 to 49. General study findings and limits: Tissue TCR repertoires likely differ from these blood-only repertoires. Donor clonotype sharing was expected to depend on sequencing depth.

The gene calls are TRBV30 and TRBJ2-5; D not certain. The TCR comes from a man aged 18 to 29 in good health. The sequenced material came from naive CD4+ T cells sorted from blood. The subset denotes: CD45RA+ positively selected. As DNA, the CDR3 is TGTGCCTGGAGTGTACTAAACCCTCCGGAGACCCAGTACTTC. It yields the protein CAWSVLNPPETQYF.